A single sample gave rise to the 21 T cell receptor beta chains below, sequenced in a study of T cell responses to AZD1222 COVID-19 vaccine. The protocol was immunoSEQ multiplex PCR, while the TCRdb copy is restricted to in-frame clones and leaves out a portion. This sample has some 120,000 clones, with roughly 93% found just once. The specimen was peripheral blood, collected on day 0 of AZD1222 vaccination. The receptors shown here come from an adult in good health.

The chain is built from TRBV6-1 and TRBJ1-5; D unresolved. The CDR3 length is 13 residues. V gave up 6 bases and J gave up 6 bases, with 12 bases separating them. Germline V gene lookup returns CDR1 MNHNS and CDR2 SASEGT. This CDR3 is CASSPREFQPQHF. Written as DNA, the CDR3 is TGTGCCAGCAGCCCCCGAGAATTTCAGCCCCAGCATTTT.

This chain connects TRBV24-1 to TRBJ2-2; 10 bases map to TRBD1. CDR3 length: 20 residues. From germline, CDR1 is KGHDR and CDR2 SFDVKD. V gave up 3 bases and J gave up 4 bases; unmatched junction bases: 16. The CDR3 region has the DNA TGTGCCACCAGTGATACTCCGGGACAGGGGACACCTAGACTCACCGGGGAGCTGTTTTTT. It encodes CATSDTPGQGTPRLTGELFF.

CDR3 DNA: TGCGCCAGCAGCCAAGATAGCAGTCCCTCCTACGAGCAGTACTTC. Amino acids: CASSQDSSPSYEQYF. The V gene is TRBV4-3, the J gene TRBJ2-7; D remains unclear. Germline V gives CDR1 LGHNA, CDR2 YSLEER. This CDR3 is 15 amino acids long. V lost 0 bases and J lost 0, with 9 bases in between.

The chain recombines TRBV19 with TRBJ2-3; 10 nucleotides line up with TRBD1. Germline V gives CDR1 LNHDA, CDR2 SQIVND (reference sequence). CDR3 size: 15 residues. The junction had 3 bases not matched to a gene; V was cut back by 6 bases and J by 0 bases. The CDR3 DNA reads TGTGCCAGTAGCCTGGGACAGGGGAGCACAGATACGCAGTATTTT. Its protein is CASSLGQGSTDTQYF.

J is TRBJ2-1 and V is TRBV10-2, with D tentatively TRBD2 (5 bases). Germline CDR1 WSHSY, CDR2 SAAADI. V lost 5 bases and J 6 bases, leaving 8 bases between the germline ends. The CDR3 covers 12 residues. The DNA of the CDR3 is TGCGCCAGCAGTCCTGGACTCAATGAGCAGTTCTTC. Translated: CASSPGLNEQFF.

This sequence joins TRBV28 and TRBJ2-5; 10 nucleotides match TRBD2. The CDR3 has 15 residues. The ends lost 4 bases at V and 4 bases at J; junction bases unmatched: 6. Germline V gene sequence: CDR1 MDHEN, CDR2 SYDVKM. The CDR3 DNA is TGTGCCAGCAGTTACCGACTAGCGGGTGGAGAGACCCAGTACTTC. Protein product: CASSYRLAGGETQYF. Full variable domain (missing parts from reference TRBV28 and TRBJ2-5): DVKVTQSSRYLVKRTGEKVFLECVQDMDHENMFWYRQDPGLGLRLIYFSYDVKMKEKGDIPEGYSVSREKKERFSLILESASTNQTSMYLCASSYRLAGGETQYFGPGTRLLVL.

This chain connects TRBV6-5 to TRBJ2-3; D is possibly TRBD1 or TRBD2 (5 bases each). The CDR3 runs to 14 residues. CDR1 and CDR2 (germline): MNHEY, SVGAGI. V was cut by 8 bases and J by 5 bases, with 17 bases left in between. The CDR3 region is CASDASGTVDTQYF. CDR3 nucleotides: TGTGCCAGCGATGCCTCCGGGACCGTAGATACGCAGTATTTT.

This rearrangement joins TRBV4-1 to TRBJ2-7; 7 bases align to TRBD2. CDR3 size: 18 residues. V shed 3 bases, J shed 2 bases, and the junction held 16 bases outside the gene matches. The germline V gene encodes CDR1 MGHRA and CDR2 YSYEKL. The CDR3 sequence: CASSHSRGVAGVPYEQYF. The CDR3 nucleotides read TGCGCCAGCAGCCACTCCCGAGGGGTAGCGGGTGTCCCCTACGAGCAGTACTTC.

In nucleotides, the CDR3 is TGCGCCAGCAGCTTGTGGGGCGGCTATGGCTACACCTTC. Protein sequence: CASSLWGGYGYTF. V is TRBV5-1 and J is TRBJ1-2; the D gene is possibly TRBD1 (5 bases). The V gene lost 1 base and the J gene lost 4 bases, with 8 bases spanning the gap. The germline gives CDR1 SGHRS, CDR2 YFSETQ. This CDR3 spans 13 amino acids.

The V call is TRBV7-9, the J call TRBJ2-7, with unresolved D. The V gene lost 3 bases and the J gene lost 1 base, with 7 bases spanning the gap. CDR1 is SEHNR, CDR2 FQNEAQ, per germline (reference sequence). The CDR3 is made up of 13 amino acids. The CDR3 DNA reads TGTGCCAGCAGCTTCGGGTCGTCCTACGAGCAGTACTTC. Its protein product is CASSFGSSYEQYF.

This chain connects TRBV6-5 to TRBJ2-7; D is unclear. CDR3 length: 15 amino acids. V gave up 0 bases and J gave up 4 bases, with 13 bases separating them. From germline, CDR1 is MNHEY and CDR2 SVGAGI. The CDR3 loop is CASSYSIPGLYEQYF. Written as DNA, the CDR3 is TGTGCCAGCAGTTACTCGATTCCGGGTCTATACGAGCAGTACTTC.

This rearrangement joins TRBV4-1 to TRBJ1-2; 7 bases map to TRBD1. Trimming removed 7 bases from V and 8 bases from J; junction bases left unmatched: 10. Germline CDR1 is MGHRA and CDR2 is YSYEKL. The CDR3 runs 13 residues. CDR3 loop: CASKPAGGIGYTF. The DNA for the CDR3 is TGCGCCAGCAAGCCGGCAGGGGGTATCGGCTACACCTTC.

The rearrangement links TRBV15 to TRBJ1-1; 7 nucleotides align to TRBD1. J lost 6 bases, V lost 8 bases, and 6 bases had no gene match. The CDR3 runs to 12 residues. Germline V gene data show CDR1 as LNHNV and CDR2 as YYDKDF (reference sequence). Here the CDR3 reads CATADRVAEAFF. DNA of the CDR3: TGTGCCACCGCTGACAGGGTTGCTGAAGCTTTCTTT.

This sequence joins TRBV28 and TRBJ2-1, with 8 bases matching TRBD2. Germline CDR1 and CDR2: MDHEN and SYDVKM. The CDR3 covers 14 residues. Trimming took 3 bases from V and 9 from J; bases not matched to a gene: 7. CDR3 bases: TGTGCCAGCAGTTTCGAAGCGGGAGTACGTGAGCAGTTCTTC. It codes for CASSFEAGVREQFF.

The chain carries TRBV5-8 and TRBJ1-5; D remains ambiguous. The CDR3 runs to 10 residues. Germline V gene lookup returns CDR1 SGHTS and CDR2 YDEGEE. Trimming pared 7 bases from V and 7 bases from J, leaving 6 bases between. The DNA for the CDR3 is TGTGCCAGCCTAGGACAGCCCCAGCATTTT. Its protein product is CASLGQPQHF.

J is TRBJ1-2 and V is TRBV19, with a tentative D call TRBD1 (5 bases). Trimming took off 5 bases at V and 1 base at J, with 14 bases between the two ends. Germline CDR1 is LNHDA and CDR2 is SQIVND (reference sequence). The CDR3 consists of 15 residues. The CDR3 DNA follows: TGTGCCAGTAGTCAGACAACGGGGGTTAACTATGGCTACACCTTC. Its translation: CASSQTTGVNYGYTF.

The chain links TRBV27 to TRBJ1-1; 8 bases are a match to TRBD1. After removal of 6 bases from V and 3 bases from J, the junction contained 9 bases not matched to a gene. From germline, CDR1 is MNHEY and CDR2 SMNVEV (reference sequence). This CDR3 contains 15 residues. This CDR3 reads CASRYIQGAYTEAFF. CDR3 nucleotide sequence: TGTGCCAGCAGGTATATCCAGGGGGCTTACACTGAAGCTTTCTTT.

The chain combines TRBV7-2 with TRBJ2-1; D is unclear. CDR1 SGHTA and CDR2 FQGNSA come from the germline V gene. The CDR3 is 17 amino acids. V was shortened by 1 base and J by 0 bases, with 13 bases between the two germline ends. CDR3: CASSLVGGFSSYNEQFF. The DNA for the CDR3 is TGTGCCAGCAGCTTAGTTGGCGGTTTTAGCTCCTACAATGAGCAGTTCTTC.

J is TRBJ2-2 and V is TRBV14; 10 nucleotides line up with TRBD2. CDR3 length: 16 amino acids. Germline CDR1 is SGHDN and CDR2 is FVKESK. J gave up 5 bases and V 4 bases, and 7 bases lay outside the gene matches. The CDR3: CASSRSSGSGTGELFF. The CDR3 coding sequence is TGTGCCAGCAGCCGATCTAGCGGGAGTGGGACCGGGGAGCTGTTTTTT.

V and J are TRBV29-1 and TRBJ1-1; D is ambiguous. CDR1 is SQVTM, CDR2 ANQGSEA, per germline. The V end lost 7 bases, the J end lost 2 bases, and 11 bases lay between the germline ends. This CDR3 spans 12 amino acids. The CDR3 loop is CSGIRVNTEAFF. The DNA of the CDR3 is TGCAGCGGGATAAGGGTAAACACTGAAGCTTTCTTT.

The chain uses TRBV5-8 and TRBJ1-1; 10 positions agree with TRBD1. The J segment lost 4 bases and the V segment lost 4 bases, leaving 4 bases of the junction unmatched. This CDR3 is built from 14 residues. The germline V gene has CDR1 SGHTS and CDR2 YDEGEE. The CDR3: CASSTGQGSTEAFF. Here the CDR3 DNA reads TGTGCCAGCAGCACGGGACAGGGGAGCACTGAAGCTTTCTTT. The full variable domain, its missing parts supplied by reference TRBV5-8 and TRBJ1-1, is EAGVTQSPTHLIKTRGQQATLRCSPISGHTSVYWYQQALGLGLQFLLWYDEGEERNRGNFPPRFSGRQFPNYSSELNVNALELEDSALYLCASSTGQGSTEAFFGQGTRLTVV.